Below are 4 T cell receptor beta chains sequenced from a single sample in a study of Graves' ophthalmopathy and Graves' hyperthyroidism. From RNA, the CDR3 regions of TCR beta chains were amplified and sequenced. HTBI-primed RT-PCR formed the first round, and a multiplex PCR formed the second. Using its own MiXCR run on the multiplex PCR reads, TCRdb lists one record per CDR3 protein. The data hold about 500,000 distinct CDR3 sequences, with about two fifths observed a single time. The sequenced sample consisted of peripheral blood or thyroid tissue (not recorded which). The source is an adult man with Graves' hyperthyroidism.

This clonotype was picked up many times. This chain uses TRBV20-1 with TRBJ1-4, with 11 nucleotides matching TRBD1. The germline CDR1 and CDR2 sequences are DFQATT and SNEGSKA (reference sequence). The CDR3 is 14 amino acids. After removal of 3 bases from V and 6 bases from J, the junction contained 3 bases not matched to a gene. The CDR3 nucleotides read TGCAGTGCTAGGGAGGGACAGGGGGATGAAAAACTGTTTTTT. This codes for CSAREGQGDEKLFF.

The CDR3 DNA sequence: TGTGCCAGCAGTCGCGGACAGGGGGTGGATAGCAATCAGCCCCAGCATTTT. It codes for CASSRGQGVDSNQPQHF. This chain links TRBV6-6 with TRBJ1-5; TRBD1 aligns across 10 bases. Per germline, CDR1 MNHNY and CDR2 SVGAGI (reference sequence). The CDR3 totals 17 residues. V trimming: 5 bases; J trimming: 0 bases; junction bases outside the gene matches: 7.

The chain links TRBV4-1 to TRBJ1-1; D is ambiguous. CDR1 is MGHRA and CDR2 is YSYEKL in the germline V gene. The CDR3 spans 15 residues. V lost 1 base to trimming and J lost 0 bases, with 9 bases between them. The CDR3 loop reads CASSQGYLMNTEAFF. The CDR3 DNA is TGCGCCAGCAGCCAAGGATACCTAATGAACACTGAAGCTTTCTTT.

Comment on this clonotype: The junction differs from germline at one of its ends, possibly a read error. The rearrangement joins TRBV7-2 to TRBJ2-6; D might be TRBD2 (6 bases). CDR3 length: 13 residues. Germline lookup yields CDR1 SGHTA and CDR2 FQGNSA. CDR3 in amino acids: CASSLAGGNVLTF. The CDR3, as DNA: TGTGCCAGCAGCTTAGCGGGGGGCAACGTCCTGACTTTC.